This T cell receptor beta chain was profiled in a study of blood T cell repertoires in COVID-19. Original processing methods: Amplification of reference gene primers was used by the study to estimate nucleated cell counts. Measured with immunoSEQ multiplex PCR; TCRdb has only the in-frame clones, and not every one. The V and J calls and clone size are taken from that table; D and trimming were inferred from the DNA. This table has approximately 210,000 clones, 70% to 90% appearing once. In germline, CDR1 is SGHTA, CDR2 FQGNSA. Trimming removed 3 bases from V and 2 bases from J; junction bases left unmatched: 3. The CDR3 has 14 residues.

The receptor was derived from a woman in her sixties or seventies with active or convalescent COVID-19. The chain employs TRBV7-2 and TRBJ1-2; TRBD1 matches 7 bases. The sequencing input was peripheral blood. The CDR3 reads CASSFIQGNYGYTF. The CDR3 DNA sequence: TGTGCCAGCAGCTTTATACAGGGGAACTATGGCTACACCTTC.